A selection of T cell receptor beta chains follows, all from one sample in a study of T cell responses to AZD1222 COVID-19 vaccine. The table came from immunoSEQ multiplex PCR; TCRdb's copy has only in-frame clones and leaves some out. The sample lists 100,000 or so clones, about 87% occurring once. Sequenced material: peripheral blood, taken on day 0 of AZD1222 vaccination. Receptors were obtained from an adult in good health. Both conserved end residues are part of each CDR3. The order of the fields is CDR3 length, V gene, J gene, CDR3 protein.

13	TRBV6-6	TRBJ1-1	CASRTAMNTEAFF
13	TRBV7-9	TRBJ2-3	CASLTGSTDTQYF
14	TRBV28	TRBJ2-7	CASSSQGEGYEQYF
16	TRBV5-8	TRBJ1-5	CASSLSGTGVYQPQHF
14	TRBV6-4	TRBJ1-2	CASRGTGTSGGYTF
16	TRBV9	TRBJ2-3	CASSVGSGRGTDTQYF
15	TRBV15	TRBJ2-1	CATSMSPSGGNEQFF
15	TRBV18	TRBJ1-6	CASSPRPPRDSPLHF
14	TRBV29-1	TRBJ2-2	CSGSQGGSTGELFF
14	TRBV4-3	TRBJ1-2	CASSPTGELGGYTF
14	TRBV7-9	TRBJ1-1	CASSLMGANTEAFF
15	TRBV5-1	TRBJ1-2	CASSLDGTGPYGYTF
13	TRBV5-1	TRBJ1-1	CASSLTVLTEAFF
15	TRBV13	TRBJ2-2	CASSLEGSGTGELFF
14	TRBV28	TRBJ2-7	CASSFVGRSYEQYF
11	TRBV5-6	TRBJ2-1	CASSIMREQFF
14	TRBV15	TRBJ2-7	CATSRSRDSYEQYF
16	TRBV7-8	TRBJ1-5	CASSLNVGQGGQPQHF
14	TRBV5-1	TRBJ2-3	CASWAGAHTDTQYF
13	TRBV28	TRBJ1-2	CAGSTGSSYGYTF
16	TRBV5-1	TRBJ2-1	CASSPRTSGSYNEQFF
13	TRBV12-3/TRBV12-4	TRBJ2-5	CASSSTGGETQYF
16	TRBV19	TRBJ1-1	CASSTGTGGPNTEAFF
11	TRBV9	TRBJ2-7	CASSDGTEQYF
13	TRBV6-5	TRBJ2-7	CASSSPERRRQYF
14	TRBV5-1	TRBJ1-1	CASSLGPANTEAFF
13	TRBV3-1/TRBV3-2	TRBJ2-5	CASSIRFLETQYF
13	TRBV19	TRBJ1-2	CASRRDSMNGYTF
15	TRBV7-9	TRBJ2-1	CASSLASGESNEQFF
14	TRBV6-5	TRBJ1-2	CASTQQGYLRGYTF
15	TRBV5-1	TRBJ1-1	CASSLGGTENTEAFF
17	TRBV5-4	TRBJ2-1	CASSWPSGPLSVNEQFF
14	TRBV6-5	TRBJ1-5	CASRPDRRNQPQHF
16	TRBV7-2	TRBJ1-6	CASSLQGSSYNSPLHF
13	TRBV11-2	TRBJ1-1	CASSPGQMHEAFF
16	TRBV18	TRBJ1-2	CASSPPGTGTNYGYTF
13	TRBV6-2/TRBV6-3	TRBJ2-1	CASTPQEDNEQFF
16	TRBV7-3	TRBJ1-2	CASSLRGGGKSGGYTF
13	TRBV19	TRBJ2-7	CASRDRASYEQYF